The 11 T cell receptor beta chains reported below all come from one sample, sequenced in a study of shared clonotypes between healthy human individuals (dated by TCRdb to 2019 to 2021). Libraries were constructed by the immunoSEQ multiplex PCR assay. The table comes from immuneACCESS by way of TCRdb, which keeps in-frame sequences with V and J called. Part of the clones is missing from these tables; in studies checked, under half for an unresolved V gene and the rest for unknown reasons. The table for this sample lists more than 850,000 clones; around 78% of them were counted only once. The ten largest clones represent approximately 0.5% of the sample. Specimen: memory CD4+ T cells from PBMCs. The sample's cell subset or site label, in plain terms: CD45RA-negative fraction. The origin of the receptors is a man younger than 35 in good health. Some clones in this sample may be carry-over from other donors' samples.

As concerns this clone: One end of the junction does not line up with germline, which may come from a read error. The CDR3 sequence: CASSDRTRSVF. In DNA, the CDR3 is TGTGCCAGCAGTGACCGGACTAGGAGTGTCTTC. The chain is built from TRBV2 and TRBJ2-7; 7 bases match TRBD2. Per the germline V gene, CDR1 is SNHLY and CDR2 is FYNNEI. This CDR3 contains 11 residues.

The chain has TRBV7-9 and TRBJ2-3, with 14 bases matching TRBD2. Germline V lookup: CDR1 SEHNR, CDR2 FQNEAQ (reference sequence). This CDR3 region has 18 residues. V was pared by 6 bases and J by 1 base, with 9 bases of the junction left unmatched. The CDR3 reads CASRVSGTSGSRTDTQYF. Written as DNA, the CDR3 is TGTGCCAGCAGAGTCTCCGGGACTAGCGGGAGCCGCACAGATACGCAGTATTTT.

The J gene is TRBJ1-3, the V gene TRBV5-4; no definite D call. V lost 7 bases and J lost 0, with 11 bases in between. There are 14 residues in the CDR3. Germline V gene lookup returns CDR1 SGHNT and CDR2 YYREEE (reference sequence). CDR3 bases: TGTGCCAGCTATCGACACAACTCTGGAAACACCATATATTTT. This translates into CASYRHNSGNTIYF. The variable domain in full, with the rest retrieved from reference TRBV5-4 and TRBJ1-3, is ETGVTQSPTHLIKTRGQQVTLRCSSQSGHNTVSWYQQALGQGPQFIFQYYREEENGRGNFPPRFSGLQFPNYSSELNVNALELDDSALYLCASYRHNSGNTIYFGEGSWLTVV.

CDR3 in DNA: TGTGCCAGCAGCCCTGACAGGGGGGAAGGCAATCAGCCCCAGCATTTT. It specifies CASSPDRGEGNQPQHF. The rearrangement uses TRBV4-2 and TRBJ1-5, with 9 bases matching TRBD1. CDR1 is LGHNA and CDR2 is YNFKEQ in the germline V gene. The CDR3 contains 16 residues. The trim removed 4 bases at V and 2 bases at J, leaving 6 bases unmatched.

V and J are TRBV6-6 and TRBJ1-2; the D is unclear. CDR1 is MNHNY, CDR2 SVGAGI, per germline (reference sequence). The CDR3 loop spans 12 amino acids. Trimming shortened V by 6 bases and J by 3 bases, and 8 bases separated the two germline ends. CDR3: CASRDGHYGYTF. The CDR3 nucleotides read TGTGCCAGCAGAGACGGACACTATGGCTACACCTTC.

V gene TRBV6-6 combines with J gene TRBJ2-7; 10 bases are a match to TRBD1. J was trimmed by 2 bases and V by 6 bases; bases with no gene match: 4. CDR3 size: 14 residues. Germline CDR1 MNHNY, CDR2 SVGAGI (reference sequence). The CDR3 reads CASRPGQGTYEQYF. The CDR3 bases are TGTGCCAGCAGACCGGGACAGGGGACCTACGAGCAGTACTTC.

The chain is built from TRBV29-1 and TRBJ2-3; D may match TRBD1 or TRBD2 (5 bases each). This CDR3 contains 16 residues. Trimming took off 4 bases at V and 1 base at J, with 18 bases between the two ends. Germline values: CDR1 SQVTM, CDR2 ANQGSEA. In DNA, the CDR3 is TGCAGCGTTGGGGGGAATTCGAATTACGGCACAGATACGCAGTATTTT. This sequence encodes CSVGGNSNYGTDTQYF.

This sequence joins TRBV11-3 and TRBJ2-5, with D uncertain. The CDR3 length is 13 residues. V was cut by 6 bases and J by 4 bases, with 12 bases left in between. The V gene's germline CDR1 is SGHNT and CDR2 YENEEA. CDR3 coding DNA: TGTGCCAGCAGTCCCGGATCGGGAGAGACCCAGTACTTC. Translated, it gives CASSPGSGETQYF.

Concerning this clone: This sequence may be a read error, since a much larger clone differs from it by one base. Other nucleotide sequences in the sample specify the same CDR3. This chain links TRBV11-3 with TRBJ2-1; D is unclear. Trimming cost V 1 base and J 2 bases, with 3 bases left between them. This CDR3 comprises 13 residues. CDR1 is SGHNT, CDR2 YENEEA, per germline. The CDR3 coding sequence is TGTGCCAGCAGCTTAGGTGCCTACAATGAGCAGTTCTTC. Amino acid sequence: CASSLGAYNEQFF.

This sequence joins TRBV7-3 and TRBJ1-3; D is unclear. V lost 2 bases, J lost 0 bases, and 11 bases lay in between. The CDR3 runs to 16 residues. In germline, CDR1 is SGHTA, CDR2 FQGTGA. CDR3 in DNA: TGTGCCAGCAGCTTAGGCCCCTCAGGCTCTGGAAACACCATATATTTT. Its translation is CASSLGPSGSGNTIYF.

This chain links TRBV5-1 with TRBJ2-7; D not resolved. The length of the CDR3 is 13 residues. Trimming stripped 5 bases from V and 0 bases from J, with 9 bases between. CDR1 and CDR2 (germline): SGHRS, YFSETQ. The CDR3: CASSPGDSYEQYF. In nucleotides, the CDR3 is TGCGCCAGCAGTCCAGGTGACTCCTACGAGCAGTACTTC.